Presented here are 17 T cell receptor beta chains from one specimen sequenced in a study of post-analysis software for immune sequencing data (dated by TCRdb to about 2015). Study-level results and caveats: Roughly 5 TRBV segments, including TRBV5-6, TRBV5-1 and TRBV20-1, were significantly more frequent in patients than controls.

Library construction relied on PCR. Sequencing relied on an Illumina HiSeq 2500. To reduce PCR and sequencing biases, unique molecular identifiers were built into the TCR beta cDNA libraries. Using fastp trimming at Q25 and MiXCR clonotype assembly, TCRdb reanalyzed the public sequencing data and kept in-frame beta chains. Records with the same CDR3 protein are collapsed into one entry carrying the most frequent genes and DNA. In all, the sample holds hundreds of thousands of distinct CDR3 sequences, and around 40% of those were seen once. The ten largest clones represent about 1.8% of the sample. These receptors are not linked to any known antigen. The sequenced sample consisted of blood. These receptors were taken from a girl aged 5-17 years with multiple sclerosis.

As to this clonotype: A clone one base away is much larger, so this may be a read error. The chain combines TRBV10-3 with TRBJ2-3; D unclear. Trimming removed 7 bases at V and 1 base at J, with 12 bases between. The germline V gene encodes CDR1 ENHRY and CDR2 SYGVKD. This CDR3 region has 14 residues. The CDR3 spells CAITPTGGTDTQYF. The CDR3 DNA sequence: TGTGCCATCACTCCGACGGGCGGCACAGATACGCAGTATTTT.

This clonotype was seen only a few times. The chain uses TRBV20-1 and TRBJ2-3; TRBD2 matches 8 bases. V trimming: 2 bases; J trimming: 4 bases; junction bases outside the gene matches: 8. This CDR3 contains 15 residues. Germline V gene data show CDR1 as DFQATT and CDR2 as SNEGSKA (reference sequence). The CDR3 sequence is CSARREGCMADTQYF. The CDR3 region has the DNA TGCAGTGCTAGACGGGAGGGCTGTATGGCAGATACGCAGTATTTT.

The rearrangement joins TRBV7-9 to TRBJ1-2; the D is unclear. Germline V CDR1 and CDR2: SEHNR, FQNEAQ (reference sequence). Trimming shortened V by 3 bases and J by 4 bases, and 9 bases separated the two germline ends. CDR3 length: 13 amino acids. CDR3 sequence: CASSLPAAYGYTF. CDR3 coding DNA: TGTGCCAGCAGCTTGCCGGCGGCCTATGGCTACACCTTC.

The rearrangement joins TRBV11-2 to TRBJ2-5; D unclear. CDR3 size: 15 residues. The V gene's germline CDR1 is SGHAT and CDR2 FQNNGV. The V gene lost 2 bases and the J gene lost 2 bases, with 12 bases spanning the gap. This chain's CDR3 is CASSLRGLLQETQYF. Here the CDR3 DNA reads TGTGCCAGCAGCTTACGCGGATTGCTTCAAGAGACCCAGTACTTC.

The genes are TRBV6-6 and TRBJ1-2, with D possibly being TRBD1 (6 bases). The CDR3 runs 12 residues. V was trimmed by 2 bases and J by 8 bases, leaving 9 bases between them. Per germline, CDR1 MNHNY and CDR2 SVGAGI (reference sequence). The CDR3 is CASSYGGPGYTF. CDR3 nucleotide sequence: TGTGCCAGCAGTTACGGGGGGCCCGGCTACACCTTC.

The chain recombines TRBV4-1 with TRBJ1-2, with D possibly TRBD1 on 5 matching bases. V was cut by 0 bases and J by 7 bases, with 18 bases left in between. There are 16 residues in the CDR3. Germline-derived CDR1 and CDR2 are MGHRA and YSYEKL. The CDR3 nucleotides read TGCGCCAGCAGCCAAGATCTGGCGGGAAGGAGGGGTGGCTACACCTTC. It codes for CASSQDLAGRRGGYTF.

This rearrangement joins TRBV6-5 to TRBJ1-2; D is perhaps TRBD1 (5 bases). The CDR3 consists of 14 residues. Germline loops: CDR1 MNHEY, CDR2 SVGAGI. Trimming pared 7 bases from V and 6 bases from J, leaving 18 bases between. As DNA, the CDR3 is TGTGCCAGCACCGACTCGGCGGGGGTTGATGGCTACACCTTC. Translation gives CASTDSAGVDGYTF.

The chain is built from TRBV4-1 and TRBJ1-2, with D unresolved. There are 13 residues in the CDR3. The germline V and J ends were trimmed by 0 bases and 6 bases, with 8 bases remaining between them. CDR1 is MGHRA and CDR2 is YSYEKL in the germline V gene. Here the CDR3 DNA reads TGCGCCAGCAGCCAAGATCGGCCCGATGGCTACACCTTC. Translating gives CASSQDRPDGYTF.

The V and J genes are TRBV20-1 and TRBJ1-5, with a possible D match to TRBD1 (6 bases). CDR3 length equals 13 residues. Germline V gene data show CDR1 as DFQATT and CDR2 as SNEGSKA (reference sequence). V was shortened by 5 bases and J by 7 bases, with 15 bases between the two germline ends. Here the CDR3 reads CSARTGIGQPQHF. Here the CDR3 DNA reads TGCAGTGCTCGTACAGGGATCGGACAGCCCCAGCATTTT.

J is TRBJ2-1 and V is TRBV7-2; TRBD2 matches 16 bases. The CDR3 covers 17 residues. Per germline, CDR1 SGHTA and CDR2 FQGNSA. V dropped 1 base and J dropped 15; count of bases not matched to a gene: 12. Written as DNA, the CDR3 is TGTGCCAGCAGCTTAGAGGGGCCGGGACTAGCGGGGGGGCTCTCGTTCTTC. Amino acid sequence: CASSLEGPGLAGGLSFF.

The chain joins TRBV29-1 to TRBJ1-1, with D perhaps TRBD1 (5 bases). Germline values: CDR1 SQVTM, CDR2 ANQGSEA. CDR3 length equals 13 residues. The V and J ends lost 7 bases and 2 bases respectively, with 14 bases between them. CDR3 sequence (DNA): TGCAGCGAACAGGCAACCATTAACACTGAAGCTTTCTTT. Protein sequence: CSEQATINTEAFF.

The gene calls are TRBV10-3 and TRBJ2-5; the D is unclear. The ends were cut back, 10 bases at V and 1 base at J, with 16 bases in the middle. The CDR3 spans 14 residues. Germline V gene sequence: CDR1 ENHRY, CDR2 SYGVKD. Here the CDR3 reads CATNVKGPQETQYF. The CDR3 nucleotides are TGTGCCACCAATGTGAAGGGTCCCCAAGAGACCCAGTACTTC.

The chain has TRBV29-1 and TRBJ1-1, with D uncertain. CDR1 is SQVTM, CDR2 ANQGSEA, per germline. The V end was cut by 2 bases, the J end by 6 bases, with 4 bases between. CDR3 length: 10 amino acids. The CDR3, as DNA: TGCAGCGTTGAAATGCCTGAAGCTTTCTTT. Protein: CSVEMPEAFF.

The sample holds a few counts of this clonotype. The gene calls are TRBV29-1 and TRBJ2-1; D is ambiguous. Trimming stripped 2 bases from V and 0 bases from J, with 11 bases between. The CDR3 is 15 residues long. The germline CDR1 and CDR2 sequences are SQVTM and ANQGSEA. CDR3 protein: CSVERIFSSYNEQFF. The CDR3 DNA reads TGCAGCGTTGAACGGATCTTTAGCTCCTACAATGAGCAGTTCTTC.

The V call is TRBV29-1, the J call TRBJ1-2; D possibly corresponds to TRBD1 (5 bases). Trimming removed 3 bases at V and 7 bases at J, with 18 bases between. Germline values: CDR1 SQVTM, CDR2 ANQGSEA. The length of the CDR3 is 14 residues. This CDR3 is CSVDVQGGRSGYTF. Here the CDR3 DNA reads TGCAGCGTTGACGTGCAGGGAGGGAGAAGTGGCTACACCTTC. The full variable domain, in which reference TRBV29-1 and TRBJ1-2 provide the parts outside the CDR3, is SAVISQKPSRDICQRGTSLTIQCQVDSQVTMMFWYRQQPGQSLTLIATANQGSEATYESGFVIDKFPISRPNLTFSTLTVSNMSPEDSSIYLCSVDVQGGRSGYTFGSGTRLTVV.

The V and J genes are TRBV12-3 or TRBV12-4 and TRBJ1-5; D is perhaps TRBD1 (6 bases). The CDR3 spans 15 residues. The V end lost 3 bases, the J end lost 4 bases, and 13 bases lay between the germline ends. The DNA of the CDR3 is TGTGCCAGCAGTTTCGGGGGCAGATGGAATCAGCCCCAGCATTTT. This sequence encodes CASSFGGRWNQPQHF.

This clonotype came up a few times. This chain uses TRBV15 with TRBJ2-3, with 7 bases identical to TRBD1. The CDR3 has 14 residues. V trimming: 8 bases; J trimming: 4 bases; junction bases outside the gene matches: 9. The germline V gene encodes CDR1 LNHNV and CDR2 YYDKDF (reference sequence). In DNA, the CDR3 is TGTGCCACCTTACCCCAGGGGGTGGCAGATACGCAGTATTTT. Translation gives CATLPQGVADTQYF.